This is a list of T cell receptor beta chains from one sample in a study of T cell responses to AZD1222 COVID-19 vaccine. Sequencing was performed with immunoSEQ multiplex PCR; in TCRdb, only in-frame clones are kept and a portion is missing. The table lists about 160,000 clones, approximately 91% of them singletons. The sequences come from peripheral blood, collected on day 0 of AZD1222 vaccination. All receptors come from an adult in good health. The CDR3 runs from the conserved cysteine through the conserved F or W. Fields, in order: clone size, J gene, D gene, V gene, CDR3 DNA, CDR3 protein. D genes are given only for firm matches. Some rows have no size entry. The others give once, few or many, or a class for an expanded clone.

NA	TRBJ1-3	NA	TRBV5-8	TGTGCCAGCAGCACAGAAAACTTAGGAAACACCATATATTTT	CASSTENLGNTIYF
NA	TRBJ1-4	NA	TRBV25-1	TGTGCCGTACAGTCTAATGAAAAACTGTTTTTT	CAVQSNEKLFF
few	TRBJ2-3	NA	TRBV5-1	TGCGCCAGCAGCGCCGGATACACAGATACGCAGTATTTT	CASSAGYTDTQYF
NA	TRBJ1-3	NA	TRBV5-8	TGTGCCAGCAGCTTGGACTTTGGGAGAAACTCTGGAAACACCATATATTTT	CASSLDFGRNSGNTIYF
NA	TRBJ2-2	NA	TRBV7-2	TGTGCCAGCAATTCCTGGCTACAGGGAGGAACCGGGGAGCTGTTTTTT	CASNSWLQGGTGELFF
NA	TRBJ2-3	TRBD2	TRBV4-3	TGCGCCAGCAGCCTAAATCTAGCGGGGGGTTCAATAACAGATACGCAGTATTTT	CASSLNLAGGSITDTQYF
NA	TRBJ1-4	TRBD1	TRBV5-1	TGCGCCAGCAGCTTGGCCGGGACAGGCGATGAAAAACTGTTTTTT	CASSLAGTGDEKLFF
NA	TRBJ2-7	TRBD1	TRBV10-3	TGTGCCATCAGTGACCCCGGACAGGGAGGCTCCTACGAGCAGTACTTC	CAISDPGQGGSYEQYF
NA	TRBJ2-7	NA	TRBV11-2	TGTGCCAGCAGCTCAGGAGGGGTGTCCTACGAGCAGTACTTC	CASSSGGVSYEQYF
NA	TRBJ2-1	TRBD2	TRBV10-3	TGTGCCATCAGTGTGGTGGGAGGGCCAAGGGATGAGCAGTTCTTC	CAISVVGGPRDEQFF
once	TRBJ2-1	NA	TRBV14	TGTGCCAGCAGAGCATTAGGGGGTCTGGAGCAGTTCTTC	CASRALGGLEQFF
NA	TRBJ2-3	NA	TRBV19	TGTGCCAGCGGATCCGACACAGATACGCAGTATTTT	CASGSDTDTQYF